The 28 T cell receptor beta chains below were found in one sample sequenced in a study of T-cell reconstitution after alpha-beta-depleted transplantation in children. Library preparation (for TCRbeta) was performed with unique molecular identifiers. TCRdb redid the calling of the PCR reads with MiXCR, one entry per CDR3 protein. The sample contains 90,000 to 120,000 distinct CDR3 sequences, roughly 6.1% of which appear only once. This specimen consisted of PBMCs, mostly from graft donor cells, obtained 360 days after TCRalphabeta/CD19-depleted stem cell transplant. Receptor source: a male patient aged 2 to 10 who had a stem cell transplant for acute lymphoblastic leukemia, so the T cells may come from the graft donor.

The table lists this clonotype with many counts. This chain links TRBV24-1 with TRBJ1-6, with D possibly being TRBD1 (5 bases). The CDR3 sequence is 16 residues long. V shed 3 bases and J shed 7 bases, with 15 bases lying between them. Germline values: CDR1 KGHDR, CDR2 SFDVKD. The CDR3 region has the DNA TGTGCCACCAGTGATCTTACCGGGGCTCCGAATTCACCCCTCCACTTT. It is translated as CATSDLTGAPNSPLHF.

This clonotype was detected a few times. V usage is TRBV6-2 or TRBV6-3 and J usage is TRBJ1-1, with D unresolved. This CDR3 has 12 amino acids. Trimming removed 6 bases from V and 4 bases from J, with 9 bases in between. CDR1 MNHEY and CDR2 SVGEGT come from the germline V gene. The DNA for the CDR3 is TGTGCCAGCAGGGAGTGGAGCACTGAAGCTTTCTTT. It encodes CASREWSTEAFF.

With respect to this clonotype: This clone may be a read error of a much larger clone one base away. The chain recombines TRBV6-2 or TRBV6-3 with TRBJ2-2; possible D gene TRBD1, 5 bases. Trimming removed 5 bases at V and 1 base at J, with 20 bases between. CDR1 and CDR2 (germline): MNHEY, SVGEGT. CDR3 size: 18 residues. The DNA of the CDR3 is TGTGCCAGCAGTCTGCAGGGAACGACCCGGATGAACACCGGGGAGCTGTTTTTT. Protein sequence: CASSLQGTTRMNTGELFF.

In its sample, this clonotype was seen many times. The genes are TRBV7-3 and TRBJ2-1, with TRBD2 matching 8 bases. The CDR3 runs to 16 residues. V shed 2 bases and J 5 bases; nucleotides not matched to a gene: 8. Looked up from germline, CDR1 is SGHTA and CDR2 is FQGTGA. CDR3 region: CASSLLGGRNNNEQFF. Written as DNA, the CDR3 is TGTGCCAGCAGCTTACTCGGCGGGAGGAATAACAATGAGCAGTTCTTC.

This clonotype was detected a few times. The chain is built from TRBV2 and TRBJ2-4; 9 bases align to TRBD2. The CDR3 covers 16 residues. CDR1 is SNHLY, CDR2 FYNNEI, per germline. V shed 5 bases, J shed 3 bases, and the junction held 8 bases outside the gene matches. CDR3 region: CASSRTSAPLKNIQYF. CDR3 bases: TGTGCCAGCAGTAGGACTAGCGCCCCCCTCAAAAACATTCAGTACTTC.

Ten or more counts support this clonotype. The CDR3 spells CASSSSGSYEQYF. DNA of the CDR3: TGTGCCAGCAGCTCCTCAGGGAGCTACGAGCAGTACTTC. This chain links TRBV7-2 with TRBJ2-7; either TRBD1 or TRBD2 may fit D (5 bases each). Germline assignment: CDR1 SGHTA and CDR2 FQGNSA. Trimming pared 4 bases from V and 3 bases from J, leaving 10 bases between. The CDR3 is 13 residues long.

Note on this clonotype: One base away lies a much larger clone, so this may be a sequencing read error. The V gene is TRBV20-1, the J gene TRBJ2-1; TRBD1 or TRBD2 may be the D gene (5 bases each). The CDR3 is 16 residues long. CDR1 is DFQATT, CDR2 SNEGSKA, per germline (reference sequence). This CDR3 is CCARGAPLGAYNEQFF. The CDR3 DNA reads as TGCTGTGCTAGGGGAGCGCCCCTCGGGGCCTACAATGAGCAGTTCTTC.

This clonotype was found a few times. CDR3 coding DNA: TGTGCCAGCAGCTTAGACCGGCGAATCGACGAGCAGTACTTC. Translation: CASSLDRRIDEQYF. The chain has TRBV7-9 and TRBJ2-7, with unresolved D. Trimming removed 1 base at V and 5 bases at J, with 12 bases between. This CDR3 has 14 residues. Looked up from germline, CDR1 is SEHNR and CDR2 is FQNEAQ (reference sequence).

This chain uses TRBV7-9 with TRBJ2-5; TRBD2 agrees at 13 bases. Losses at the gene ends were 5 bases for V and 5 bases for J; bases not matched to a gene: 5. CDR3 length equals 15 residues. Germline V gene data show CDR1 as SEHNR and CDR2 as FQNEAQ (reference sequence). DNA of the CDR3: TGTGCCAGCAGCGACACTAGCGGGAGGGGTGAGACCCAGTACTTC. This sequence encodes CASSDTSGRGETQYF.

The J gene is TRBJ2-5, the V gene TRBV6-5; a possible D gene is TRBD1 (6 bases). This CDR3 region has 17 residues. CDR1 MNHEY and CDR2 SVGAGI come from the germline V gene. V shed 2 bases and J shed 9 bases, with 25 bases lying between them. In DNA, the CDR3 is TGTGCCAGCAGTTACAGGGACACAACTCCGGGAAATTTGGCCCAGTACTTC. It encodes CASSYRDTTPGNLAQYF.

This chain connects TRBV27 to TRBJ1-5; tentatively, D is TRBD1 (5 bases). This CDR3 has 15 amino acids. The V gene's germline CDR1 is MNHEY and CDR2 SMNVEV (reference sequence). The V end lost 5 bases, the J end lost 1 base, and 12 bases lay between the germline ends. CDR3 residues: CASSDLGGSNQPQHF. CDR3 DNA: TGTGCCAGCAGTGACCTCGGGGGAAGCAATCAGCCCCAGCATTTT.

The sample holds a few counts of this clonotype. The chain joins TRBV2 to TRBJ2-5, with 11 nucleotides matching TRBD1. CDR1 SNHLY and CDR2 FYNNEI come from the germline V gene. CDR3 length: 16 amino acids. Trimming removed 4 bases from V and 5 bases from J; junction bases left unmatched: 9. The CDR3 region is CASSGNLDRGRETQYF. Here the CDR3 DNA reads TGTGCCAGCAGTGGTAACCTGGACAGGGGGCGGGAGACCCAGTACTTC. The variable domain in full, with the rest retrieved from reference TRBV2 and TRBJ2-5, is EPEVTQTPSHQVTQMGQEVILRCVPISNHLYFYWYRQILGQKVEFLVSFYNNEISEKSEIFDDQFSVERPDGSNFTLKIRSTKLEDSAMYFCASSGNLDRGRETQYFGPGTRLLVL.

The genes are TRBV6-4 and TRBJ1-2, with D perhaps matching TRBD1 (6 bases). CDR1 MRHNA and CDR2 SNTAGT come from the germline V gene. With 8 bases removed from V and 5 bases from J, the gap between germline ends came to 24 bases. This CDR3 region has 16 residues. In nucleotides, the CDR3 is TGTGCCAGCTTCCTAAGCAGCAGGGGAGTGTGGTATGGCTACACCTTC. This gives the protein CASFLSSRGVWYGYTF.

This clonotype was recorded at least ten times. The gene calls are TRBV7-2 and TRBJ2-3, with D maybe TRBD2 (6 bases). There are 14 residues in the CDR3. Trimming stripped 2 bases from V and 3 bases from J, with 9 bases between. Germline values: CDR1 SGHTA, CDR2 FQGNSA. The CDR3 is CASSLTGSTDTQYF. Written as DNA, the CDR3 is TGTGCCAGCAGCTTAACCGGGAGTACAGATACGCAGTATTTT.

This clonotype occurred many times. The gene calls are TRBV10-3 and TRBJ1-4; perhaps TRBD1 as D (6 bases). Germline V gives CDR1 ENHRY, CDR2 SYGVKD. The length of the CDR3 is 15 residues. V was pared by 1 base and J by 5 bases, with 11 bases between. The CDR3 is CAISEFDRKNEKLFF. Written as DNA, the CDR3 is TGTGCCATCAGTGAGTTCGACAGGAAGAATGAAAAACTGTTTTTT.

This clonotype was found many times. The chain links TRBV7-9 to TRBJ2-1, with 7 nucleotides matching TRBD2. The junction had 9 bases not matched to a gene; V was cut back by 4 bases and J by 3 bases. There are 16 residues in the CDR3. CDR1 is SEHNR, CDR2 FQNEAQ, per germline (reference sequence). CDR3 nucleotide sequence: TGTGCCAGCAGCTCCCCCGGGGGGAGTCTCTACAATGAGCAGTTCTTC. Its translation is CASSSPGGSLYNEQFF.

At least ten counts were recorded for this clonotype. This chain uses TRBV6-1 with TRBJ2-2; 12 bases map to TRBD2. CDR3 size: 16 residues. Germline loops: CDR1 MNHNS, CDR2 SASEGT. V dropped 6 bases and J dropped 1; count of bases not matched to a gene: 3. Here the CDR3 DNA reads TGTGCCAGCAGCAGACTAGCGGGAGTGAACACCGGGGAGCTGTTTTTT. Translated, it gives CASSRLAGVNTGELFF.

V gene TRBV6-5 combines with J gene TRBJ2-7; D remains ambiguous. The CDR3 sequence is 13 residues long. Trimming removed 2 bases at V and 3 bases at J, with 8 bases between. CDR1 is MNHEY, CDR2 SVGAGI, per germline. CDR3 amino acids: CASSYQQNYEQYF. DNA for the CDR3: TGTGCCAGCAGTTACCAACAAAACTACGAGCAGTACTTC.

This clonotype was found many times. The chain is built from TRBV6-2 or TRBV6-3 and TRBJ2-1; 13 bases are a match to TRBD2. Germline V gene lookup returns CDR1 MNHEY and CDR2 SVGEGT. Trimming cost V 4 bases and J 1 base; bases outside gene matches: 10. CDR3 length: 19 residues. The CDR3 sequence is CASSSLTSGRTWSYNEQFF. In DNA form, the CDR3 reads TGTGCCAGCAGTTCCCTGACTAGCGGGAGGACGTGGTCCTACAATGAGCAGTTCTTC.

Ten or more counts support this clonotype. The chain joins TRBV28 to TRBJ2-2; perhaps TRBD2 as D (5 bases). The CDR3 is made up of 16 amino acids. The V and J ends lost 6 bases and 0 bases respectively, with 14 bases between them. Germline lookup yields CDR1 MDHEN and CDR2 SYDVKM. The CDR3: CASRQDSWANTGELFF. In DNA form, the CDR3 reads TGTGCCAGCAGGCAGGACTCTTGGGCGAACACCGGGGAGCTGTTTTTT.

This chain connects TRBV11-1 to TRBJ1-1, with 9 positions matching TRBD1. The ends lost 1 base at V and 1 base at J; junction bases unmatched: 10. The CDR3 spans 18 residues. From germline, CDR1 is SGHAT and CDR2 FQDESV (reference sequence). The CDR3 region has the DNA TGTGCCAGCAGCTTAGTTGGGGACAGGGTTCTCGGGAACACTGAAGCTTTCTTT. Its translation: CASSLVGDRVLGNTEAFF.

The chain has TRBV7-8 and TRBJ2-3, with 8 bases lining up with TRBD1. The ends lost 1 base at V and 4 bases at J; junction bases unmatched: 10. Per germline, CDR1 SGHVS and CDR2 FQNEAQ. CDR3 length: 17 amino acids. The CDR3 spells CASSLGEDRVNSDTQYF. CDR3 nucleotide sequence: TGTGCCAGCAGCTTAGGAGAGGACAGGGTGAACTCAGATACGCAGTATTTT.

This chain joins TRBV30 and TRBJ2-2; D might be TRBD2 (5 bases). The ends were cut back, 0 bases at V and 9 bases at J, with 14 bases in the middle. This CDR3 is built from 14 residues. Germline-derived CDR1 and CDR2 are GTSNPN and SVGIG (reference sequence). The CDR3 spells CAWSVLGLSRELFF. The CDR3 DNA follows: TGTGCCTGGAGTGTACTAGGCCTCAGCCGGGAGCTGTTTTTT.

This clonotype was detected ten times or more. This chain connects TRBV6-2 or TRBV6-3 to TRBJ2-1, with 11 bases that match TRBD2. The V gene end was trimmed by 6 bases and the J gene end by 2 bases; junction bases not matched to a gene: 3. Germline lookup yields CDR1 MNHEY and CDR2 SVGEGT. The CDR3 runs to 15 residues. The CDR3, as DNA: TGTGCCAGCAGACCTAGCGGGGGGACCTACAATGAGCAGTTCTTC. It yields the protein CASRPSGGTYNEQFF.

The V call is TRBV20-1, the J call TRBJ1-1; D may be TRBD1 (6 bases). V gave up 6 bases and J gave up 0 bases, with 11 bases separating them. From germline, CDR1 is DFQATT and CDR2 SNEGSKA (reference sequence). The CDR3 totals 13 residues. The CDR3 DNA follows: TGCAGTGCCTTGGACAGCATGAACACTGAAGCTTTCTTT. It translates to CSALDSMNTEAFF.

This clonotype was counted only a few times. This sequence joins TRBV29-1 and TRBJ2-1; 7 nucleotides match TRBD2. Germline CDR1 SQVTM, CDR2 ANQGSEA. This CDR3 region has 17 residues. With 3 bases clipped from V and 0 bases from J, the junction kept 11 bases outside the gene matches. CDR3 protein: CSVEGLAALSSYNEQFF. CDR3 bases: TGCAGCGTTGAGGGGCTAGCGGCGCTAAGCTCCTACAATGAGCAGTTCTTC.

The chain has TRBV27 and TRBJ1-2, with a weak D call TRBD1 (5 bases). In germline, CDR1 is MNHEY, CDR2 SMNVEV (reference sequence). V lost 6 bases to trimming and J lost 6 bases, with 17 bases between them. There are 14 residues in the CDR3. CDR3 sequence (DNA): TGTGCCAGCAGGCCAGGGAATCGGTGGGATGGCTACACCTTC. Protein sequence: CASRPGNRWDGYTF.

The chain links TRBV28 to TRBJ1-1; D unclear. The germline CDR1 and CDR2 sequences are MDHEN and SYDVKM. The CDR3 extends over 14 amino acids. The V end was cut by 5 bases, the J end by 2 bases, with 12 bases between. The CDR3, as DNA: TGTGCCAGCAGTACACCACACGTTAACACTGAAGCTTTCTTT. Residues: CASSTPHVNTEAFF.